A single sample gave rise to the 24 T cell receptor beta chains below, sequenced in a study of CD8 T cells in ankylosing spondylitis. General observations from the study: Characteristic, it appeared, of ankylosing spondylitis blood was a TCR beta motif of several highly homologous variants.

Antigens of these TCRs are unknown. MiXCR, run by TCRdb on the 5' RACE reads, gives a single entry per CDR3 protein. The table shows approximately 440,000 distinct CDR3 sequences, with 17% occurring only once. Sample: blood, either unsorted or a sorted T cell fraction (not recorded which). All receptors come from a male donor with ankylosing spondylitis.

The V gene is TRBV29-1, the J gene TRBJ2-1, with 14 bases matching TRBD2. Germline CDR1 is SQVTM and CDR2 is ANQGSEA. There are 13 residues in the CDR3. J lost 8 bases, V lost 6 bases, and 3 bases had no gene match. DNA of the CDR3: TGCAGCGTGGGACTAGCGGGAGTCTATGAGCAGTTCTTC. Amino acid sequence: CSVGLAGVYEQFF.

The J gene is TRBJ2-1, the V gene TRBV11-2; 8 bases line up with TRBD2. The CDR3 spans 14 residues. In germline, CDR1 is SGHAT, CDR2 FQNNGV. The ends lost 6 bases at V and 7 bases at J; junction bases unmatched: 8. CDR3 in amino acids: CASSQAGAGNEQFF. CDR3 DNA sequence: TGTGCCAGCAGTCAAGCGGGAGCGGGTAATGAGCAGTTCTTC.

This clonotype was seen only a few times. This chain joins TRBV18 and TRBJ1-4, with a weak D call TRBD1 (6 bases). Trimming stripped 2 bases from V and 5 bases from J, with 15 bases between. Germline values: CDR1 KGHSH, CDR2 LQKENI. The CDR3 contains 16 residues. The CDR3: CASSPSAGDTNEKLFF. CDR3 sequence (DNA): TGTGCCAGCTCACCATCCGCCGGGGACACGAATGAAAAACTGTTTTTT.

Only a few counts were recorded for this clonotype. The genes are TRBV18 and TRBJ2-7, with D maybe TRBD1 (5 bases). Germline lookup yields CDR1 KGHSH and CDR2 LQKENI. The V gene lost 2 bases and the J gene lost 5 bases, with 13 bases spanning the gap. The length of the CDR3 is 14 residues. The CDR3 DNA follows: TGTGCCAGCTCACCAGGGTCAGGGCCCGACGAGCAGTACTTC. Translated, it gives CASSPGSGPDEQYF.

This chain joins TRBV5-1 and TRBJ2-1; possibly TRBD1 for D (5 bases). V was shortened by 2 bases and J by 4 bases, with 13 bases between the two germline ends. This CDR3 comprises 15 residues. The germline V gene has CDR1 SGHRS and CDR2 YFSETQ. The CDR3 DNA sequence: TGCGCCAGCAGCTTATTAGGGGTTTATTACAATGAGCAGTTCTTC. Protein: CASSLLGVYYNEQFF.

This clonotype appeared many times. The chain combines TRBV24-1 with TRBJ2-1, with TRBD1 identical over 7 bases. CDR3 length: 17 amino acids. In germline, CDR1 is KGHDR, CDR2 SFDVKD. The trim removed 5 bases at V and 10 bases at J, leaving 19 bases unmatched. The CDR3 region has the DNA TGTGCCACCAGTGTTTCGCGACCGGGACAGTCGTCTCAGGAGCAGTTCTTC. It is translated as CATSVSRPGQSSQEQFF.

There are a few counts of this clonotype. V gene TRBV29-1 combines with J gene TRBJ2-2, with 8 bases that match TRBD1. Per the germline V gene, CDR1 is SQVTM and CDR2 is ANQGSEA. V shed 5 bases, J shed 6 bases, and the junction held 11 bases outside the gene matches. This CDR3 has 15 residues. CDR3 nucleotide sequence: TGCAGCGTTAAGGACAGGGTGGCGGTTCCCGGGGAGCTGTTTTTT. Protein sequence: CSVKDRVAVPGELFF.

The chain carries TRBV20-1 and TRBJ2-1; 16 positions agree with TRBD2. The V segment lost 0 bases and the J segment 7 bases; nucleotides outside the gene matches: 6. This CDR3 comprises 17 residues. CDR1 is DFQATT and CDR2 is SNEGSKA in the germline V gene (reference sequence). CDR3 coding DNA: TGCAGTGCTAGAGATTTACGGGGACTAGCGGGAGGGAATGAGCAGTTCTTC. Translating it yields CSARDLRGLAGGNEQFF.

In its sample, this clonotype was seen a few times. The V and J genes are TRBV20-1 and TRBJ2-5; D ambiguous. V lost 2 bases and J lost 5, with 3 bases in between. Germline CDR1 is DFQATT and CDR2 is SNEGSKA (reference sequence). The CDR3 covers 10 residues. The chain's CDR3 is CSARYETQYF. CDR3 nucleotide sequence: TGCAGTGCTAGATATGAGACCCAGTACTTC.

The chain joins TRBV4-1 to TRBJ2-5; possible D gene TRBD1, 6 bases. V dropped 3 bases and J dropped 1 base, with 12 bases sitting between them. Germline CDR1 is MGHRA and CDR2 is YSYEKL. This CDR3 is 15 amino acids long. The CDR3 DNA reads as TGCGCCAGCAGCCAGACAGGTTCCCTCCAAGAGACCCAGTACTTC. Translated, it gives CASSQTGSLQETQYF.

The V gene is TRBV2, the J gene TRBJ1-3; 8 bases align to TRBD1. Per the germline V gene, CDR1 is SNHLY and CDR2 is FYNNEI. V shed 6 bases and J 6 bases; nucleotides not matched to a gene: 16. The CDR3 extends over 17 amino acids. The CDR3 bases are TGTGCCAGCAGGAGGGGGACAGGCCTCGAGTGGGAAAACACCATATATTTT. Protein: CASRRGTGLEWENTIYF.

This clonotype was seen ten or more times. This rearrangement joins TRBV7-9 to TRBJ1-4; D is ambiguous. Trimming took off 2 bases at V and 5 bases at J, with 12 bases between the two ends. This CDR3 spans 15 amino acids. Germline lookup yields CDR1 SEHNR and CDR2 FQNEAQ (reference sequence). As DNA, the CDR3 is TGTGCCAGCAGCTTATGGCCGGGTTCGAATGAAAAACTGTTTTTT. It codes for CASSLWPGSNEKLFF.

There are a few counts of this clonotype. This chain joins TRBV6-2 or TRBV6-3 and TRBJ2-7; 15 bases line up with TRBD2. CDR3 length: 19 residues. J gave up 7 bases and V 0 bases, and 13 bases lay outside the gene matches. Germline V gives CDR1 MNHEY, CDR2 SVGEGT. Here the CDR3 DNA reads TGTGCCAGCAGTTACTCGAGGGGACTAGCGGGAGGCTTCCTACGGGAGCAGTACTTC. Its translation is CASSYSRGLAGGFLREQYF.

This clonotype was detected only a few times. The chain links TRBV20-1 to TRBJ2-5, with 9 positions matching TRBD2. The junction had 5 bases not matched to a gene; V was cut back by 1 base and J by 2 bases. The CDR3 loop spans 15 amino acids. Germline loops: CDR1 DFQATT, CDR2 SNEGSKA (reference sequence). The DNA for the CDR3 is TGCAGTGCTAGAGTCAGGCGGGGGGGACAAGAGACCCAGTACTTC. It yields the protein CSARVRRGGQETQYF.

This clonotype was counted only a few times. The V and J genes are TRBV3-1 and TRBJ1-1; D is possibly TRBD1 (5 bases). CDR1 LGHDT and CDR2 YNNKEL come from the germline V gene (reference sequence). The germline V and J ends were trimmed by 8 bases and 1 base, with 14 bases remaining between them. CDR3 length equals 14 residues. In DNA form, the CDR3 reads TGTGCCAGCCGAAAAGGGGTGCCGAACACTGAAGCTTTCTTT. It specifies CASRKGVPNTEAFF.

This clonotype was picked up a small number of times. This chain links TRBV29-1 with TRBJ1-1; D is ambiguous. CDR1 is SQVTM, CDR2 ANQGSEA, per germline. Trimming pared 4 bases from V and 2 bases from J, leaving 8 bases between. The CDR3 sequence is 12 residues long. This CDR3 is CSVVRSNTEAFF. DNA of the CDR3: TGCAGCGTTGTTCGGTCTAACACTGAAGCTTTCTTT.

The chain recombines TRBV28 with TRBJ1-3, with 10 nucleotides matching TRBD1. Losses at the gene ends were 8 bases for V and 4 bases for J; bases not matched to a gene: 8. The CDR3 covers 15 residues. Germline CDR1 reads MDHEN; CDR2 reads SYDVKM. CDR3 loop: CASATGGLRGNTIYF. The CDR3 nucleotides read TGTGCCAGCGCGACAGGGGGCTTGAGAGGAAACACCATATATTTT.

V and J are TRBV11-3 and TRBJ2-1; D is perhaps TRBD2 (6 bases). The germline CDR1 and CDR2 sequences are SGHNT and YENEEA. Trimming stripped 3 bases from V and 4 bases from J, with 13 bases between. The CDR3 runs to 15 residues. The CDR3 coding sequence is TGTGCCAGCAGCTTGGGTCGGGAGAGTTACAATGAGCAGTTCTTC. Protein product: CASSLGRESYNEQFF.

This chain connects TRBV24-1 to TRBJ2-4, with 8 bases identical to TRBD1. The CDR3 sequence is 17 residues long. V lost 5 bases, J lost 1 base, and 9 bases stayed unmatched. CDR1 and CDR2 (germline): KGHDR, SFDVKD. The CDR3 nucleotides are TGTGCCACCAGTGGCGTTCAGGGGGCGCCGGCCAAAAACATTCAGTACTTC. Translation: CATSGVQGAPAKNIQYF.

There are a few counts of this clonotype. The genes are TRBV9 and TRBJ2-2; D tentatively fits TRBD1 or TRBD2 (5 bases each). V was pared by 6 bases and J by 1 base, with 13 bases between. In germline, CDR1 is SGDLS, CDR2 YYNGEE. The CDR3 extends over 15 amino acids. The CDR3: CASTPEGKNTGELFF. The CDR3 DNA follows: TGTGCCAGCACCCCCGAGGGGAAGAACACCGGGGAGCTGTTTTTT.

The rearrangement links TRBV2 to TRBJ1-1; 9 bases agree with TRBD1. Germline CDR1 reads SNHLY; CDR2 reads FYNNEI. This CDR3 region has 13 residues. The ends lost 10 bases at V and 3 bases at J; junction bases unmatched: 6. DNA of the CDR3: TGTGCCATGGACAGGGGTGGAGACACTGAAGCTTTCTTT. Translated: CAMDRGGDTEAFF.

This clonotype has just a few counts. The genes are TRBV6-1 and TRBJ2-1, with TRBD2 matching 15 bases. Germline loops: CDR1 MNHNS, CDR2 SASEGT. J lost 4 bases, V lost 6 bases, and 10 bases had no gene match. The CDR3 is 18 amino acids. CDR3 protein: CASSPQGLAGGRYNEQFF. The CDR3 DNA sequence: TGTGCCAGCAGCCCTCAGGGACTAGCGGGAGGTAGATACAATGAGCAGTTCTTC.

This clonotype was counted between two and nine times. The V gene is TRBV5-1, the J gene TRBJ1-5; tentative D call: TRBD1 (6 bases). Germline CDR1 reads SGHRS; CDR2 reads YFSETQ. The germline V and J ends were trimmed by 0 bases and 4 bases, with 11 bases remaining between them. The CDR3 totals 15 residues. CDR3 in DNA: TGCGCCAGCAGCTTGGCCGGACAGAAGAATCAGCCCCAGCATTTT. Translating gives CASSLAGQKNQPQHF.

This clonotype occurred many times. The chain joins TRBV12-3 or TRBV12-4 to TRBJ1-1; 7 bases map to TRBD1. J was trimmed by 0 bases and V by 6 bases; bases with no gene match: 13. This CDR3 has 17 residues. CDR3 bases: TGTGCCAGCAGAAGAGTGACAGGGTCCGTAATGAACACTGAAGCTTTCTTT. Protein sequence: CASRRVTGSVMNTEAFF.